Listed below are T cell receptor beta chains from one sample, sequenced in a study of radiation and T cells in renal cell carcinoma. Sequenced by immunoSEQ multiplex PCR; TCRdb stores in-frame clones only, minus some. The table has approximately 120,000 clones, approximately 80% seen once. Here the sequenced sample was blood, taken from a patient whose treatment included radiotherapy and nephrectomy. The receptors derive from a woman aged 55-75 years with renal cell carcinoma. Each CDR3 is given with its conserved first and last residue. The D gene is left open where the match is weak. Part of the rows lack a size; the others show once, few, many or a class for expanded clones.

.	TRBV25-1	.	TRBJ2-5	TGTGCCAGCAGTGAATTTAGGGGAGTGGGAGAGACCCAGTACTTC	CASSEFRGVGETQYF
.	TRBV5-4	.	TRBJ2-2	TGTGCCAGCAGCCCGGGATGGGAGGACGGGGAGCTGTTTTTT	CASSPGWEDGELFF
.	TRBV10-3	.	TRBJ1-2	TGTGCCATCAGTGAGGAGACAGGTACTCGCGGCTACACCTTC	CAISEETGTRGYTF
.	TRBV6-1	TRBD1	TRBJ2-5	TGTGCCAGCAGCCAGGGGGACAGAAAAAACTTC	CASSQGDRKNF
.	TRBV29-1	.	TRBJ2-3	TGCAGCGTTGAACGAGAGGGGGGGTCTAGCACAGATACGCAGTATTTT	CSVEREGGSSTDTQYF
once	TRBV19	.	TRBJ2-3	TGTGCCAGTAGCCGGAGGGGCGACTCTAGCACAGATACGCAGTATTTT	CASSRRGDSSTDTQYF
medium-sized	TRBV19	TRBD1	TRBJ1-1	TGTGCCAGTAGTCAGGGGGCGAACACTGAAGCTTTCTTT	CASSQGANTEAFF
.	TRBV5-1	.	TRBJ2-1	TGCGCCAGCAGCTTGGGGCAGATACCCTACAATGAGCAGTTCTTC	CASSLGQIPYNEQFF
.	TRBV18	.	TRBJ2-3	TGTGCCAGCTCATCATCGGGGACGGGGAGCACAGATACGCAGTATTTT	CASSSSGTGSTDTQYF
many	TRBV29-1	.	TRBJ2-5	TGCAGCGTTGAAGAGACCCAGTACTTC	CSVEETQYF
.	TRBV19	.	TRBJ2-1	TGTGCCAGTAGTGTCGAGGATTTCTCCTACAATGAGCAGTTCTTC	CASSVEDFSYNEQFF
.	TRBV7-2	.	TRBJ2-3	TGTGCCAGCAGCTTAGTTGGGGGGTTCGATACGCAGTATTTT	CASSLVGGFDTQYF
.	TRBV28	.	TRBJ2-7	TGTGCCAGCAGTTTAGGGCCTAGCTCAAGCTCCTACGAGCAGTACTTC	CASSLGPSSSSYEQYF
.	TRBV19	.	TRBJ2-6	TGTGCCAGCAAGGGGACTGGGGCCAACGTCCTGACTTTC	CASKGTGANVLTF
.	TRBV7-7	.	TRBJ2-2	TGTGCTAGCACCGAGGACGTAACCGGGGAGCTGTTTTTT	CASTEDVTGELFF
once	TRBV28	.	TRBJ1-4	TGTGCCAGCAGTGAGGGCCCGCAACCCGAAAAACTGTTTTTT	CASSEGPQPEKLFF
.	TRBV6-5	.	TRBJ2-5	TGTGCCAGCAGTTGGGGGCAGGGGCCCCAAGAGACCCAGTACTTC	CASSWGQGPQETQYF
.	TRBV28	.	TRBJ1-1	TGTGCCAGCAGTGAACCCAGGGGCCGAGGAGGGGCTTTCTTT	CASSEPRGRGGAFF
few	TRBV25-1	TRBD1	TRBJ2-7	TGTGCCAGCAGTGTACCGGGACAGTCCGAGCAGTACTTC	CASSVPGQSEQYF
.	TRBV27	TRBD2	TRBJ2-7	TGTGCCAGCAGTCCGGCTATAGCGGGAGCGCCCTACGAGCAGTACTTC	CASSPAIAGAPYEQYF
.	TRBV5-4	TRBD1	TRBJ2-3	TGTGCCAGCAGCTCCTCTACAGGGGCCATCACAGATACGCAGTATTTT	CASSSSTGAITDTQYF
.	TRBV14	TRBD1	TRBJ2-1	TGTGCCAGCAGCCTCCTGGAGACAGGGGTCTACAATGAGCAGTTCTTC	CASSLLETGVYNEQFF
.	TRBV27	TRBD1	TRBJ2-7	TGTGCCAGCAGTCACACGACAGGGGGAGAGTCCGAGCAGTACTTC	CASSHTTGGESEQYF
.	TRBV7-9	TRBD1	TRBJ1-3	TGTGCCAGCAGCTTAGGACAGGGAGCCTCTGGAAACACCATATATTTT	CASSLGQGASGNTIYF
.	TRBV6-1	.	TRBJ2-7	TGTGCCAGCAGTGAACAGGTCAGTTACGAGCAGTACTTC	CASSEQVSYEQYF
.	TRBV15	.	TRBJ2-4	TGTGCCACCAGCAATTCAGTGTCTATGGACATTCAGTACTTC	CATSNSVSMDIQYF
.	TRBV28	.	TRBJ1-5	TGTGCCAGCAGTTTCTACAGGGTTCATCAGCCCCAGCATTTT	CASSFYRVHQPQHF
once	TRBV10-3	.	TRBJ2-5	TGTGCCATCAGTGATGGTGGGGTTGAGACCCAGTACTTC	CAISDGGVETQYF
.	TRBV10-2	.	TRBJ1-5	TGCGCCAGCAGTGATGTGGGTAGGAGCAATCAGCCCCAGCATTTT	CASSDVGRSNQPQHF
.	TRBV7-3	TRBD2	TRBJ2-1	TGTGCCAGCAGCTTATCGCGGGAGCGGGGGAACAATGAGCAGTTCTTC	CASSLSRERGNNEQFF
.	TRBV2	.	TRBJ1-5	TGTGCCAGCAGTGGAACCAGGGGCAATCAGCCCCAGCATTTT	CASSGTRGNQPQHF
.	TRBV28	.	TRBJ2-1	TGTGCCAGCAGTCCCATGGGATCCTACAATGAGCAGTTCTTC	CASSPMGSYNEQFF
.	TRBV19	TRBD2	TRBJ2-2	TGTGCCAGTAGTAGAACCCCTCTACGGGGCGGGAGGACCGGGGAGCTGTTTTTT	CASSRTPLRGGRTGELFF
.	TRBV30	TRBD1	TRBJ1-1	TGTGCCTGGAATAAGAGGAGACAGGGAATATTGAGAGCTTTCTTT	CAWNKRRQGILRAFF
.	TRBV19	TRBD1	TRBJ2-7	TGTGCCAGTAGTTCCCGGGACAGAGCCTACGAGCAGTACTTC	CASSSRDRAYEQYF
.	TRBV19	TRBD1	TRBJ2-7	TGTGCCAGTAGTAGGGCGACAGGGAACTACGAGCAGTACTTC	CASSRATGNYEQYF
.	TRBV29-1	.	TRBJ2-7	TGCAGCGTTGCACTGAGTAAGAGCACCTACGAGCAGTACTTC	CSVALSKSTYEQYF
.	TRBV5-1	TRBD1	TRBJ2-5	TGCGCCAGCAGCTTGGGACAGGGCAGGGAGACCCAGTACTTC	CASSLGQGRETQYF
.	TRBV30	.	TRBJ1-2	TGTGCCTGGAGTTATTTTGCAGGGGCTTCCTCCGCTGGCTACACCTTC	CAWSYFAGASSAGYTF
.	TRBV21-1	.	TRBJ2-1	TGTGCCAGCAAAGGGAGGCAGTTCTTC	CASKGRQFF
.	TRBV2	.	TRBJ1-3	TGTGCCAGCAGTGAACCCGGACATATCGGAGTATATGGCTCTGGAAACACCATATATTTT	CASSEPGHIGVYGSGNTIYF
once	TRBV2	.	TRBJ2-5	TGTGCCAGCAGCCCGGGGGCCTTCCAAGAGACCCAGTACTTC	CASSPGAFQETQYF
.	TRBV19	TRBD1	TRBJ2-1	TGTGCCAGTAGTCCTCAGACAGGGTCTGCCCGCTACAATGAGCAGTTCTTC	CASSPQTGSARYNEQFF
.	TRBV5-1	TRBD2	TRBJ2-3	TGCGCCAGCAGCTTGACACTAGCGGCTAGCACAGATACGCAGTATTTT	CASSLTLAASTDTQYF
.	TRBV19	.	TRBJ1-1	TGTGCCAGTAGTCCGTGGGCGCGAGGGAACACTGAAGCTTTCTTT	CASSPWARGNTEAFF
.	TRBV18	TRBD1	TRBJ1-2	TGTGCCAGCTCACCCAAGGGACAGGAAGGTGGCTACACCTTC	CASSPKGQEGGYTF
.	TRBV5-1	.	TRBJ1-5	TGCGCCAGCAGCCCGACGGCAGGAGGTAGCAATCAGCCCCAGCATTTT	CASSPTAGGSNQPQHF
.	TRBV2	TRBD1	TRBJ2-7	TGTGCCAATTCCTGGGGACAGGGGATGTACGAGCAGTACTTC	CANSWGQGMYEQYF
.	TRBV5-4	.	TRBJ1-5	TGTGCCAGCAGCTTGCAAGGGGTTCGTCAGCCCCAGCATTTT	CASSLQGVRQPQHF